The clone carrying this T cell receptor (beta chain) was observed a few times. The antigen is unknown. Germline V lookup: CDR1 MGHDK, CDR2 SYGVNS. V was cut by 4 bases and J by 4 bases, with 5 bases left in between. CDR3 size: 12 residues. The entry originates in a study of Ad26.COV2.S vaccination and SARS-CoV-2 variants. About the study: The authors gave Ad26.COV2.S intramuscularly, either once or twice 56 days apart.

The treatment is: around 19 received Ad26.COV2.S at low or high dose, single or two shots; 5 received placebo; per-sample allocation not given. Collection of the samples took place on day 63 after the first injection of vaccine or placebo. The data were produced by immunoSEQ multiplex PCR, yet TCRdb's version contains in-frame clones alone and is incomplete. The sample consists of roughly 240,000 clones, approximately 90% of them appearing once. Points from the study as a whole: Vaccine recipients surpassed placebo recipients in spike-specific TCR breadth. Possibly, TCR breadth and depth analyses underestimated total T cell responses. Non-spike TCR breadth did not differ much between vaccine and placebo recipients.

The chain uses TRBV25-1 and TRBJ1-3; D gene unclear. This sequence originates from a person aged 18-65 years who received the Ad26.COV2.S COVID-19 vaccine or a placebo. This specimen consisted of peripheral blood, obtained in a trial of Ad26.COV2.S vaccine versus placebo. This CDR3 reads CASSVGGNTIYF. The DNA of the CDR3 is TGTGCCAGCAGTGTCGGGGGAAACACCATATATTTT.